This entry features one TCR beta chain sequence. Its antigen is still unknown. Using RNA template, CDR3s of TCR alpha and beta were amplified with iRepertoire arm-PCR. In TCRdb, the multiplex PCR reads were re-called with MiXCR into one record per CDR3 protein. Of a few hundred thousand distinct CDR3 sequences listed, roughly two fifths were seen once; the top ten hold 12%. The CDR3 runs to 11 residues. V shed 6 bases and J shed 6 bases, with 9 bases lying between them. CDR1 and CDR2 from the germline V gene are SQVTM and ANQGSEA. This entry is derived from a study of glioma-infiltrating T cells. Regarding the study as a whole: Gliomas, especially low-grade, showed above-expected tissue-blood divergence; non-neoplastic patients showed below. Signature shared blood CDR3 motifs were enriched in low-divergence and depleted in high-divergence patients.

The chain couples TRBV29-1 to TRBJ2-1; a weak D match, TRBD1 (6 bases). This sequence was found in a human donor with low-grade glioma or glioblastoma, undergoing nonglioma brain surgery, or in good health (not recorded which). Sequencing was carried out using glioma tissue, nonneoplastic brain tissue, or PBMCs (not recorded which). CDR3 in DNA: TGCAGCGTGGGGACATTCAATGAGCAGTTCTTC. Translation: CSVGTFNEQFF.